This TCR beta chain was documented in a study of shared clonotypes between healthy human individuals (dated by TCRdb to between 2020 and 2021). Context from the whole study: The cohort comprised two women and three men aged 18 to 49 years. The study deeply sequenced blood TCR repertoires of five healthy adults to estimate repertoire size and the extent of clonotype sharing between individuals. Per donor, leukapheresis produced somewhere between about 0.85 and 9.5 billion PBMCs. Libraries were prepared and TCR repertoires were sequenced by different laboratories using diverse techniques, in order to increase sequencing depth and limit assay-specific biases. For each donor, CD4 naive and CD4 memory were each run on three plates, CD8 naive on two plates, and CD8 memory on one plate.

General conclusions and limits of the study: Larger estimated clonotype richness was generally found for naive subsets than for memory subsets. Higher generation probabilities were observed for clonotypes shared by all four sorted-subset donors than for non-shared clonotypes. Sampling was limited to blood, and TCR repertoires in tissue likely differ from TCR repertoires in blood. Sharing across several donors was observed for approximately 5% of naive CD4, 3% to 3.5% of naive CD8, 2.3% of memory CD4, and roughly 0.4% of memory CD8 clonotypes. Pairwise subsampling led to the expectation that sequencing depth would affect the degree of clonotype sharing among donors. Because the study included a small number of donors, the genetic and exposure-history diversity represented was limited. Rarefaction of sorted-subset datasets indicated incomplete sequencing despite the large sequencing depth.

The CDR1 and CDR2 encoded by the germline V gene are SGHTA and FQGNSA. The junction carries 15 bases between V and J, which are trimmed by 5 bases and 4 bases respectively. Measured from the cysteine to the phenylalanine, the CDR3 is 14 residues long. The entry retains the CDR3 DNA only, 42 bases that are in frame from base 1. This clone came up a few times. It has no known antigen specificity. Per-nucleotide qualities are absent, and no much larger clonotype sits a single base away. Using the deep immunoSEQ assay, TCR CDR3 regions were amplified from genomic DNA by multiplex PCR. For each cell subset, the extracted genomic DNA was distributed evenly across all wells of several immunoSEQ 96-well plates, and each plate served as one replicate. Each replicate PCR for sorted subsets received about 180 ng genomic DNA, equal to tens of thousands of T cell genomes. Purified libraries were quantified with a Qubit 3.0 fluorometer, sized on a Bioanalyzer 2100, and re-quantified with the KAPA Library Quantification kit. Each immunoSEQ 96-well plate was sequenced on its own single-read 150-cycle Illumina NextSeq 550 flow cell. As for the original processing: Because the immunoSEQ output included only junctional sequences and no quality scores, the filtering could not be the same as the filtering used for full-length reads. To assign V/J genes and CDR3, sequences were annotated using PyIR, a Python wrapper for IgBLAST v1.9, with IMGT germline references. Reads were filtered out if the reads had weak V/J assignments (E-value above 1e-6), no CDR3, stop codons, out-of-frame junctions, or ambiguous translated residues. V3J clonotypes were defined by identical inferred V gene, J gene, and CDR3 amino acid sequence. To compute the percentage overlap between repertoires, the number of shared unique clonotypes was divided by the size of the smaller repertoire. Richness of each repertoire was evaluated using RTK rarefaction, the Chao1 estimator, and Recon v2.1 estimates of unobserved clonotypes. OLGA was used to compute generation probabilities for all TCRbeta clonotypes that the gDNA method yielded from four donors. Not all clones reach the TCRdb copy of this immuneACCESS table, which keeps in-frame sequences only. Checked studies attribute under half of the gap to unresolved V genes and leave the rest unexplained. V, J and clone size reflect that table, while D and trimming were determined from the DNA. Across this sample there are 1,100,000 or so clones, with about 84% seen only once. Of the sample, more than 0.5% falls within the top ten clones.

Healthy HIV-negative adults with no recently reported acute infections or vaccinations were included as donors. Every donor was a Caucasian adult residing in Nashville, Tennessee, USA. CD4+ T cells were enriched by magnetic negative selection; naive cells were then positively selected on CD45RA, and the negative fraction formed the memory subset. Blood was obtained by leukapheresis, after which PBMCs were separated by Ficoll-Histopaque density gradient centrifugation and cryopreserved in liquid nitrogen vapor phase. Analytical flow cytometry was used to check the purity and quantity of every magnetically sorted T cell population. Genomic DNA was isolated from every sorted fraction and measured by UV absorbance on a Nanodrop 2000c.

The source is a man between 18 and 29 years old in good health. Some clones in this sample may be carry-over from other donors' samples. This receptor chain uses TRBV7-2 and TRBJ2-7, with the D gene not confidently named. Sequenced sample: memory CD4+ T cells from PBMCs. The sample's cell subset or site label is to be understood as: CD45RA-negative fraction. The CDR3 protein is CASSPPPASYEQYF. The DNA sequence reads TGTGCCAGCAGCCCCCCGCCGGCAAGTTACGAGCAGTACTTC.